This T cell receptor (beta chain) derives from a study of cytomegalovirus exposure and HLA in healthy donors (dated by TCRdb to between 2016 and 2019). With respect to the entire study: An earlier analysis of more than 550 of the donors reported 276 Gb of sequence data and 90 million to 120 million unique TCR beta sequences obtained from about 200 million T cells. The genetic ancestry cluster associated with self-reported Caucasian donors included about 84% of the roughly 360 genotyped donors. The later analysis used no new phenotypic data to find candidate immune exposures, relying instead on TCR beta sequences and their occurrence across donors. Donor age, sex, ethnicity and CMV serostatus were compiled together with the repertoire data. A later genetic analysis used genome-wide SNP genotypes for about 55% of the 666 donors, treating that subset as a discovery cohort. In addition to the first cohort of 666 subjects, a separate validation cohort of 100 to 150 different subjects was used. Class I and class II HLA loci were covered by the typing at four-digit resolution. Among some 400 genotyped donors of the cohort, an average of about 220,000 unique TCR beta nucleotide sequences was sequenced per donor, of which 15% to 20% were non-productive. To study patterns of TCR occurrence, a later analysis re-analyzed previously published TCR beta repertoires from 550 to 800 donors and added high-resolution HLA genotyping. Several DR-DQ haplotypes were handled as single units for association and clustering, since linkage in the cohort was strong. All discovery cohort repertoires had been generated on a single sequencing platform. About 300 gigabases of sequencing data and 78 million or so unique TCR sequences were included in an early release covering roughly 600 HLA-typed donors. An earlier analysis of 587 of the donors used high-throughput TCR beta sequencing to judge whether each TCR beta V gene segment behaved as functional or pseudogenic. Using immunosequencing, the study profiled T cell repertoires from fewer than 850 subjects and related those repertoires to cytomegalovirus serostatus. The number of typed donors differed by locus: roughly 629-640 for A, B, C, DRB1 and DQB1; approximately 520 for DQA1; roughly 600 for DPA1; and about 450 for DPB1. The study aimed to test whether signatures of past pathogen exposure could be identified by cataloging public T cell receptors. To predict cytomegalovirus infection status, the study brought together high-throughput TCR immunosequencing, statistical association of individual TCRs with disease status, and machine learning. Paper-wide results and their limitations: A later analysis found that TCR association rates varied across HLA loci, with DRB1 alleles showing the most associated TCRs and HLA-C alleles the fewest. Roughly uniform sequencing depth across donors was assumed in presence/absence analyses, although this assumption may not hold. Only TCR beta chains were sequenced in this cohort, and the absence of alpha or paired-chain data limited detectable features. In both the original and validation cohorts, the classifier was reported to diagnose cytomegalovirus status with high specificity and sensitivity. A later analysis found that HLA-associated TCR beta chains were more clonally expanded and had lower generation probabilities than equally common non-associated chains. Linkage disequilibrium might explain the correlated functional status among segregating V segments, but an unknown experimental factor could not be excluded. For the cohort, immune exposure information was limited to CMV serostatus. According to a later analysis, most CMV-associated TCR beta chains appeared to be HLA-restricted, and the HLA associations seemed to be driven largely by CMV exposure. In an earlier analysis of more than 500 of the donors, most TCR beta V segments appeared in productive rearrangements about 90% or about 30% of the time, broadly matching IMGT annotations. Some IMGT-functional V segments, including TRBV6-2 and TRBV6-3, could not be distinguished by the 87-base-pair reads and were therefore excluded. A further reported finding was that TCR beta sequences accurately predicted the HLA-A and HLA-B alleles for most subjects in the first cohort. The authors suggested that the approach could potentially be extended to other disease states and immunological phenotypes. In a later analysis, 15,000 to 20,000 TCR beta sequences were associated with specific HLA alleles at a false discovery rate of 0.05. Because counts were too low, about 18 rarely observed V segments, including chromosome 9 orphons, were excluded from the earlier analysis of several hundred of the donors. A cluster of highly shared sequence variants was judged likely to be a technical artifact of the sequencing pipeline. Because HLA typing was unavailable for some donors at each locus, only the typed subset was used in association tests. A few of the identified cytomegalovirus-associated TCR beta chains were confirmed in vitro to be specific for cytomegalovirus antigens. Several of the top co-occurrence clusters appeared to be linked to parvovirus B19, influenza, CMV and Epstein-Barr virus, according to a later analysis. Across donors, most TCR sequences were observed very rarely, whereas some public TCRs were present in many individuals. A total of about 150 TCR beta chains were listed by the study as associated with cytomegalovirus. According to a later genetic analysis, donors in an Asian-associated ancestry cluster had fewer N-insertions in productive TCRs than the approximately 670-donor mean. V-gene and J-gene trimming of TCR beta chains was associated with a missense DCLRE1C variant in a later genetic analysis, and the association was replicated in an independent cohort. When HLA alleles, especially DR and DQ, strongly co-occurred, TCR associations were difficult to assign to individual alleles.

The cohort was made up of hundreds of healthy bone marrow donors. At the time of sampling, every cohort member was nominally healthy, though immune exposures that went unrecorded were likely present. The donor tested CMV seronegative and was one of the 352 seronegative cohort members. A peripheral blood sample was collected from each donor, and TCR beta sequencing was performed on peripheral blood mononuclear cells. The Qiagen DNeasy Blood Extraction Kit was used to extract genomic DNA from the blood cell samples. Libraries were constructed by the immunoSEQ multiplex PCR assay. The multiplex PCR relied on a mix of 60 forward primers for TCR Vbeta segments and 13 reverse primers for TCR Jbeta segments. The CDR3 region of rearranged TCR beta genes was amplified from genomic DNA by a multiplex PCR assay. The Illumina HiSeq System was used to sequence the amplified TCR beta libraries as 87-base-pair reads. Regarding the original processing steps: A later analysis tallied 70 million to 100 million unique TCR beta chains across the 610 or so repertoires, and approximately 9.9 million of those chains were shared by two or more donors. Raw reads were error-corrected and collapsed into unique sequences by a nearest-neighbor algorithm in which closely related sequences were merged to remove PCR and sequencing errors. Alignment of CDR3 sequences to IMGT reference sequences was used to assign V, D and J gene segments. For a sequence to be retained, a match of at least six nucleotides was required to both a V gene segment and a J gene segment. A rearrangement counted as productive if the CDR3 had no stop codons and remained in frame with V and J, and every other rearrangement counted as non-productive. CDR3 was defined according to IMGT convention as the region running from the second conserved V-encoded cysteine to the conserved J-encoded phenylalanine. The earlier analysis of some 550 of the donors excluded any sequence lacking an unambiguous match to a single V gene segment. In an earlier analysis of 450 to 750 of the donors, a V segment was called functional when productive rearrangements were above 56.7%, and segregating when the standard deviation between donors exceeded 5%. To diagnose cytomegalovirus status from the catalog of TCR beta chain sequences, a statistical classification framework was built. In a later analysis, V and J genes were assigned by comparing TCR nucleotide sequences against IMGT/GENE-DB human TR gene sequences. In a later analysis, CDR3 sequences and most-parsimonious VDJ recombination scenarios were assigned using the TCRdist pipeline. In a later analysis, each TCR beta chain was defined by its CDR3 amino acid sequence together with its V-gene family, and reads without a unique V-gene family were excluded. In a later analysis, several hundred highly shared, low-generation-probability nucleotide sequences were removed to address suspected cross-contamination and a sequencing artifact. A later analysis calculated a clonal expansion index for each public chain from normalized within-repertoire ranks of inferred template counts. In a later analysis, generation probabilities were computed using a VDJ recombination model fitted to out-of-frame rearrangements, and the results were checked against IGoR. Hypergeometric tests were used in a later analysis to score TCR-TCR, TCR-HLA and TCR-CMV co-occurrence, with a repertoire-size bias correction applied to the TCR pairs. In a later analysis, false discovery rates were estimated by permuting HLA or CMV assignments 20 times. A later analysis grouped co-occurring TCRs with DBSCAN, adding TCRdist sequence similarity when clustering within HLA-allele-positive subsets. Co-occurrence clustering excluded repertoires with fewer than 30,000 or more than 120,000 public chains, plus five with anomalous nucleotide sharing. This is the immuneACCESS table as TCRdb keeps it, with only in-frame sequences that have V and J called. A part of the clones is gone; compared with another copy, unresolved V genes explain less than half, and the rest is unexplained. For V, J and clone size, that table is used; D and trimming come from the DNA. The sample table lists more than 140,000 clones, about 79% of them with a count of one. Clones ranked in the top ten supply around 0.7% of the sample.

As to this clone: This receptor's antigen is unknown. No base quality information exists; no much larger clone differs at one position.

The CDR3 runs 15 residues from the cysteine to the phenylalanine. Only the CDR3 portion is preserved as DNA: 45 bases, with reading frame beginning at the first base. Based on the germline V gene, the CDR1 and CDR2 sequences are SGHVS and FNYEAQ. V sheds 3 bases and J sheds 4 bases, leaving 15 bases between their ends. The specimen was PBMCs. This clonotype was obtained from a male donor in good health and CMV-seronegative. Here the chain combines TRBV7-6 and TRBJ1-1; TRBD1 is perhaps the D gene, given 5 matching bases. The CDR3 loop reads CASSFSGGTSTEAFF. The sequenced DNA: TGTGCCAGCAGCTTTTCGGGGGGTACGAGCACTGAAGCTTTCTTT.